This T cell receptor beta chain was sequenced for a study of beta chain features in type 1 diabetes. Whole-study findings and limits: Insertion counts at VDJ junctions were lower in type 1 diabetes patients, who also showed more deletions there.

Without exception, sorted populations had purity beyond 98%. The entirety of the isolated RNA underwent reverse transcription, so expressed TCRB transcripts were sequenced. Measured with immunoSEQ multiplex PCR; TCRdb has only the in-frame clones, and not every one. The sample shows some 160,000 clones, 7% to 10% of them seen only once. On this clone itself: The antigen is undetermined.

This receptor was obtained from a woman aged 18-29 years in good health. The specimen sequenced was central memory CD4+ T cells from blood.

The CDR3 region has the DNA TGTGCCAGCAGCTTGTATAGACTCTCTGGAAACACCATATATTTT. The encoded protein is CASSLYRLSGNTIYF. V usage is TRBV7-2 and J usage is TRBJ1-3; D gene ambiguous. Germline loops: CDR1 SGHTA, CDR2 FQGNSA. The length of the CDR3 is 15 residues. The V end lost 3 bases, the J end lost 0 bases, and 9 bases lay between the germline ends.